This TCR beta chain was observed in a study of blood T cell repertoires in COVID-19. Original processing notes: Quantification of nucleated cells was approximated via reference gene primer amplification. The table came from immunoSEQ multiplex PCR; TCRdb's copy has only in-frame clones and leaves some out. V, J and clone size were drawn from that table, and D and trimming were deduced from the DNA. The sample contains almost 200,000 clones, approximately 87% of which appear only once. V gave up 6 bases and J gave up 4 bases, with 13 bases separating them. The CDR3 consists of 14 residues. Germline-derived CDR1 and CDR2 are WSHSY and SAAADI.

The V gene is TRBV10-2, the J gene TRBJ1-3, with a possible D match to TRBD1 (6 bases). This sequence originates from a woman aged 70-85 years with acute or convalescent COVID-19. Sample: peripheral blood. The CDR3 DNA reads TGCGCCAGCAGGGAAACAGGGCCAGGAAACACCATATATTTT. Its protein product is CASRETGPGNTIYF.